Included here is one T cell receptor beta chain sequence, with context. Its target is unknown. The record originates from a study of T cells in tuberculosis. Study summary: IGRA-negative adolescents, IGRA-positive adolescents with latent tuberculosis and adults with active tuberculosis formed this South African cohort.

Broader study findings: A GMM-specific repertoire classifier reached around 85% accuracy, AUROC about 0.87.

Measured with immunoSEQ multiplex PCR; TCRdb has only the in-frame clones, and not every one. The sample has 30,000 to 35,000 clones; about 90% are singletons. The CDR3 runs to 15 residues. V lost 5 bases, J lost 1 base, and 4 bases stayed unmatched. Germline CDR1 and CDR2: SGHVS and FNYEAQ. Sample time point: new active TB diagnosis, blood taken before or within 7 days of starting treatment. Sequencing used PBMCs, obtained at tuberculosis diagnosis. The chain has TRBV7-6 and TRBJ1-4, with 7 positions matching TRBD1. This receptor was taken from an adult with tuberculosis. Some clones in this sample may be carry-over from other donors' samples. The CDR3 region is CASSEQGITNEKLFF. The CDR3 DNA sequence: TGTGCCAGCAGCGAACAGGGGATAACTAATGAAAAACTGTTTTTT.